The 21 T cell receptor beta chains in this list originate from one sample, sequenced in a study of blood T cell repertoires in COVID-19. The assay was immunoSEQ multiplex PCR, and TCRdb's table has in-frame clones only and misses some. Of roughly 98,000 clones listed, around 82% are singletons. The sample was peripheral blood. All receptors derive from a man aged 65 to 85 with active or convalescent COVID-19.

This clone was seen once. V gene TRBV5-4 combines with J gene TRBJ2-7; D is ambiguous. CDR3 size: 12 residues. CDR1 and CDR2 (germline): SGHNT, YYREEE (reference sequence). V shed 1 base and J shed 4 bases, with 6 bases lying between them. CDR3 sequence: CASSLRGYEQYF. Here the CDR3 DNA reads TGTGCCAGCAGCTTGCGCGGTTACGAGCAGTACTTC.

The chain couples TRBV7-2 to TRBJ2-5, with 8 positions matching TRBD2. Per germline, CDR1 SGHTA and CDR2 FQGNSA. CDR3 length: 15 amino acids. The ends lost 7 bases at V and 6 bases at J; junction bases unmatched: 13. The CDR3 DNA is TGTGCCAGCACCGGAGCCCCGGGACTAGTGCAGACCCAGTACTTC. Its translation: CASTGAPGLVQTQYF.

The chain recombines TRBV2 with TRBJ2-4, with D perhaps matching TRBD2 (5 bases). Trimming removed 2 bases from V and 7 bases from J, with 9 bases in between. This CDR3 region has 13 residues. CDR1 and CDR2 from the germline V gene are SNHLY and FYNNEI. The CDR3 spells CASSENGDNIQYF. The CDR3, as DNA: TGTGCCAGCAGTGAAAACGGGGATAACATTCAGTACTTC. The entire variable domain, with the rest obtained from reference TRBV2 and TRBJ2-4, is as follows: EPEVTQTPSHQVTQMGQEVILRCVPISNHLYFYWYRQILGQKVEFLVSFYNNEISEKSEIFDDQFSVERPDGSNFTLKIRSTKLEDSAMYFCASSENGDNIQYFGAGTRLSVL.

This clone was seen once. The chain employs TRBV11-3 and TRBJ1-2; 9 bases are a match to TRBD1. The germline gives CDR1 SGHNT, CDR2 YENEEA. The CDR3 contains 13 residues. V lost 5 bases, J lost 4 bases, and 2 bases stayed unmatched. The CDR3 loop reads CASSPDRGYGYTF. The CDR3 coding sequence is TGTGCCAGCAGCCCGGACAGGGGCTATGGCTACACCTTC. The full variable domain, its missing parts supplied by reference TRBV11-3 and TRBJ1-2, is EAGVVQSPRYKIIEKKQPVAFWCNPISGHNTLYWYLQNLGQGPELLIRYENEEAVDDSQLPKDRFSAERLKGVDSTLKIQPAELGDSAVYLCASSPDRGYGYTFGSGTRLTVV.

The chain employs TRBV19 and TRBJ1-1; no clear D gene. The CDR3 sequence is 15 residues long. Germline assignment: CDR1 LNHDA and CDR2 SQIVND (reference sequence). The V gene lost 4 bases and the J gene lost 0 bases, with 12 bases spanning the gap. The DNA of the CDR3 is TGTGCCAGTAGTACCCAGACAACGATGAACACTGAAGCTTTCTTT. It codes for CASSTQTTMNTEAFF.

The chain joins TRBV5-4 to TRBJ2-5, with TRBD1 matching 7 bases. Germline CDR1 and CDR2: SGHNT and YYREEE (reference sequence). V lost 4 bases to trimming and J lost 2 bases; unmatched junction nucleotides: 5. This CDR3 comprises 14 residues. CDR3 amino acids: CASSAGGQQETQYF. Here the CDR3 DNA reads TGTGCCAGCAGCGCAGGGGGACAGCAAGAGACCCAGTACTTC. The full variable domain, with the rest looked up from reference TRBV5-4 and TRBJ2-5, is ETGVTQSPTHLIKTRGQQVTLRCSSQSGHNTVSWYQQALGQGPQFIFQYYREEENGRGNFPPRFSGLQFPNYSSELNVNALELDDSALYLCASSAGGQQETQYFGPGTRLLVL.

The chain employs TRBV2 and TRBJ2-7; 10 nucleotides agree with TRBD2. Trimming removed 7 bases from V and 2 bases from J; junction bases left unmatched: 17. This CDR3 contains 18 residues. Germline loops: CDR1 SNHLY, CDR2 FYNNEI. CDR3 loop: CASTPGASGGSTPYEQYF. CDR3 in DNA: TGTGCCAGCACCCCAGGGGCTAGCGGGGGATCCACCCCCTACGAGCAGTACTTC.

This chain joins TRBV6-5 and TRBJ2-4, with 7 positions matching TRBD2. After removal of 8 bases from V and 6 bases from J, the junction contained 10 bases not matched to a gene. CDR1 and CDR2 from the germline V gene are MNHEY and SVGAGI. The CDR3 is 14 residues long. The CDR3 DNA is TGTGCCAGCGGCCCTGAGGGGAGGGGAAACATTCAGTACTTC. Residues: CASGPEGRGNIQYF.

The chain employs TRBV7-6 and TRBJ2-7; TRBD1 aligns across 9 bases. The germline V gene has CDR1 SGHVS and CDR2 FNYEAQ. The CDR3 is made up of 15 amino acids. With V trimmed by 1 base and J by 2 bases, 3 bases remained unmatched. CDR3: CASSLGGQGAYEQYF. CDR3 DNA sequence: TGTGCCAGCAGCTTAGGGGGACAGGGAGCCTACGAGCAGTACTTC.

This sequence joins TRBV27 and TRBJ2-1; a possible D gene is TRBD2 (6 bases). Germline CDR1 and CDR2: MNHEY and SMNVEV (reference sequence). V dropped 3 bases and J dropped 9 bases, with 12 bases sitting between them. CDR3 length: 13 amino acids. CDR3 loop: CASSFNVGSEQFF. CDR3 sequence (DNA): TGTGCCAGCAGTTTTAACGTCGGGAGTGAGCAGTTCTTC.

The V gene is TRBV12-3 or TRBV12-4, the J gene TRBJ2-7; the D gene is possibly TRBD2 (5 bases). CDR3 length: 13 amino acids. V lost 3 bases, J lost 2 bases, and 8 bases lay in between. This chain's CDR3 is CASSFLGTYEQYF. The DNA for the CDR3 is TGTGCCAGCAGTTTCCTCGGGACCTACGAGCAGTACTTC.

This chain uses TRBV7-9 with TRBJ1-2; D unresolved. The germline V gene encodes CDR1 SEHNR and CDR2 FQNEAQ (reference sequence). Trimming took off 5 bases at V and 0 bases at J, with 13 bases between the two ends. The CDR3 is 15 amino acids. The CDR3 sequence is CASSPPQLPNYGYTF. CDR3 in DNA: TGTGCCAGCAGCCCGCCACAGCTCCCTAACTATGGCTACACCTTC.

V usage is TRBV5-1 and J usage is TRBJ2-5; TRBD2 agrees at 8 bases. Germline values: CDR1 SGHRS, CDR2 YFSETQ. The CDR3 loop spans 14 amino acids. Trimming removed 2 bases from V and 5 bases from J; junction bases left unmatched: 5. DNA for the CDR3: TGCGCCAGCAGCTTCAGACTAGCGACGGAGACCCAGTACTTC. It translates to CASSFRLATETQYF. Full variable domain (outside the CDR3, taken from reference TRBV5-1 and TRBJ2-5): KAGVTQTPRYLIKTRGQQVTLSCSPISGHRSVSWYQQTPGQGLQFLFEYFSETQRNKGNFPGRFSGRQFSNSRSEMNVSTLELGDSALYLCASSFRLATETQYFGPGTRLLVL.

The chain recombines TRBV3-1 (or the pseudogene TRBV3-2) with TRBJ2-2, with D uncertain. The CDR3 spans 14 residues. The ends were cut back, 3 bases at V and 4 bases at J, with 9 bases in the middle. Germline V CDR1 and CDR2: LGHDT, YNNKEL (reference sequence). This CDR3 reads CASSQIQSTGELFF. CDR3 sequence (DNA): TGTGCCAGCAGCCAGATACAGAGCACCGGGGAGCTGTTTTTT.

This clone was seen only a few times. In DNA form, the CDR3 reads TGTGCCAGCAGCCTAGGACTAGCGGGGGTCATCTCCTACGAGCAGTACTTC. It is translated as CASSLGLAGVISYEQYF. V usage is TRBV5-6 and J usage is TRBJ2-7, with 13 bases lining up with TRBD2. Losses at the gene ends were 4 bases for V and 0 bases for J; bases not matched to a gene: 7. CDR1 and CDR2 from the germline V gene are SGHDT and YYEEEE. The CDR3 has 17 residues.

This clone appeared a few times. The V and J genes are TRBV5-1 and TRBJ1-2; D remains unclear. The CDR3 contains 15 residues. Between the trimmed V and J ends, which lost 0 bases and 4 bases, there was a span of 13 bases. Looked up from germline, CDR1 is SGHRS and CDR2 is YFSETQ. For the CDR3, the DNA is TGCGCCAGCAGCTTGGCTGGAGTTGAGGGCTATGGCTACACCTTC. It encodes CASSLAGVEGYGYTF. Combining the CDR3 with reference TRBV5-1 and TRBJ1-2 gives the whole variable domain KAGVTQTPRYLIKTRGQQVTLSCSPISGHRSVSWYQQTPGQGLQFLFEYFSETQRNKGNFPGRFSGRQFSNSRSEMNVSTLELGDSALYLCASSLAGVEGYGYTFGSGTRLTVV.

V usage is TRBV4-1 and J usage is TRBJ2-5; tentative D call: TRBD2 (5 bases). V gave up 3 bases and J gave up 9 bases, with 20 bases separating them. CDR1 and CDR2 from the germline V gene are MGHRA and YSYEKL. The CDR3 is 15 residues long. The CDR3 reads CASSHSEADRAAQYF. DNA for the CDR3: TGCGCCAGCAGCCATTCCGAAGCGGACCGAGCGGCCCAGTACTTC.

The chain has TRBV4-1 and TRBJ2-3; TRBD1 aligns across 10 bases. Per germline, CDR1 MGHRA and CDR2 YSYEKL. J lost 1 base, V lost 7 bases, and 8 bases had no gene match. The CDR3 contains 16 residues. The CDR3 here is CASKPTGGAGTDTQYF. CDR3 coding DNA: TGCGCCAGCAAACCGACAGGGGGCGCCGGCACAGATACGCAGTATTTT.

This clone was seen a handful of times. The gene calls are TRBV7-2 and TRBJ1-5, with 7 nucleotides matching TRBD1. CDR3 length: 14 residues. Trimming removed 5 bases from V and 2 bases from J; junction bases left unmatched: 3. Germline-derived CDR1 and CDR2 are SGHTA and FQGNSA. CDR3 coding DNA: TGTGCCAGCAGCATAGACAGGGGCAATCAGCCCCAGCATTTT. This gives the protein CASSIDRGNQPQHF.

V usage is TRBV5-4 and J usage is TRBJ2-1; 10 nucleotides agree with TRBD2. In germline, CDR1 is SGHNT, CDR2 YYREEE (reference sequence). Trimming cost V 3 bases and J 0 bases; bases outside gene matches: 9. The CDR3 totals 18 residues. CDR3 bases: TGTGCCAGCAGCTCAGGACTAGCGGTGATCAGCTCCTACAATGAGCAGTTCTTC. This translates into CASSSGLAVISSYNEQFF.

This chain links TRBV10-3 with TRBJ2-3; TRBD2 agrees at 9 bases. The CDR3 length is 14 residues. Per the germline V gene, CDR1 is ENHRY and CDR2 is SYGVKD. With V trimmed by 10 bases and J by 4 bases, 9 bases remained unmatched. CDR3 nucleotide sequence: TGTGCCACTAGTGAGCGGGGGGCGGCAGATACGCAGTATTTT. This encodes CATSERGAADTQYF.